The rows below give T cell receptor beta chains drawn from one sample of a study of CD8+CD57+ T cells in acquired aplastic anemia. TCRdb re-called the reads with MiXCR, one entry per CDR3 protein. Among about 20,000 distinct CDR3 sequences listed, 30% to 50% were seen once. Input material: CD8+CD57+ T cells sorted from PBMCs. Every receptor here comes from a human donor with aplastic anemia. CDR3s include the opening cysteine and the closing phenylalanine or tryptophan. The D gene is left open where the match is weak. Not all rows give a size; the values are once, few, many and, for expanded clones, a class.

abundance,j_gene,v_gene,d_gene,CDR3nt,CDR3aa
.,TRBJ2-7,TRBV7-6,TRBD2,TGTGCCAGCAGCGCACTAGCGGGATCTTCCTACGAGCAGTACTTC,CASSALAGSSYEQYF
.,TRBJ1-4,TRBV2,.,TGTCCCAGCAGTGAACGGCCCGCGGCGGACGAAAAACCGTTTTTT,CPSSERPAADEKPFF
.,TRBJ2-7,TRBV12-3/TRBV12-4,TRBD2,TGTGCCAGCAGCTCCACCGGGACTAGCGGGAGGGGGTACGAGCAGTACTTC,CASSSTGTSGRGYEQYF
.,TRBJ2-3,TRBV5-1,.,TGCGCCAGCAGCTTGCAATCAACCACAGATACGCAGTATTTT,CASSLQSTTDTQYF
.,TRBJ1-2,TRBV6-6,.,TGTGCCAGCAGTTACTCTCCGGAGTACGGCCACACCTTC,CASSYSPEYGHTF
few,TRBJ1-1,TRBV7-3,.,TGTGCCAGCAGCCCTTCGTGGGGCTCCGGGGAAGCTTTCTTT,CASSPSWGSGEAFF
.,TRBJ2-7,TRBV19,TRBD2,TGTGCCAGTAGTATAGATCACGGGGGGACTAGCGGGAACTACGAGCAGTACTTC,CASSIDHGGTSGNYEQYF
.,TRBJ2-1,TRBV7-9,TRBD1,TGTGCCAGCAGCCCCGCCTTGACAGGGGGCGTAGAGGAGCAGTTCTTC,CASSPALTGGVEEQFF
.,TRBJ1-1,TRBV19,TRBD1,TGTGCTAGTAATCAGGGGGTCGGCGCTGAAGCTTTCTTT,CASNQGVGAEAFF
.,TRBJ2-7,TRBV9,TRBD2,TGTGCCAGCAGCGTAGTGGTAGCGGGGGGAACCGAGCAGTACTTC,CASSVVVAGGTEQYF
few,TRBJ1-4,TRBV7-6,.,TGTGCCAGCAGCCCGACGGATCTGCGGAATGAAAAACTGTTTTTT,CASSPTDLRNEKLFF
.,TRBJ1-2,TRBV7-9,TRBD1,TGTGCCAGCAGCCAGGCCGCAGGGACAGACTATGGCTACACCTTC,CASSQAAGTDYGYTF
.,TRBJ1-6,TRBV6-6,TRBD1,TGTGCCAGCGTCCCAGGGGGAAATTCACCCCTCCACTTT,CASVPGGNSPLHF
few,TRBJ2-5,TRBV10-2,.,TGCGCCAGCAGTGGACCCAAAGAGACCCAGTACTTC,CASSGPKETQYF
few,TRBJ2-5,TRBV29-1,.,TGCAGCGGAGGCCGAGGGGATGAGACCCAGTACTTC,CSGGRGDETQYF
.,TRBJ1-1,TRBV24-1,TRBD1,TGTGCCACCAGTGCCGGGACAGGGAACACTGAAGCTTTCTTT,CATSAGTGNTEAFF
few,TRBJ2-7,TRBV20-1,.,TGCAGTGCGCCCTCAGGGACGGAGCAGTACTTC,CSAPSGTEQYF
few,TRBJ2-3,TRBV5-1,TRBD2,TGCGCCAGCAACCCTAGCGGGGGGGCGGATACGCAGTATTTT,CASNPSGGADTQYF
.,TRBJ2-1,TRBV7-9,TRBD1,TGTGCCAGCAGCTTATTGGGACAGCCATACAATGAGCAGTTCTTC,CASSLLGQPYNEQFF
many,TRBJ2-3,TRBV20-1,.,TGCAGTCGATCTAGCGACACAGATACGCAGTATTTT,CSRSSDTDTQYF
.,TRBJ1-5,TRBV20-1,.,TGCAGTGCAGTTGAGGACGGGAATCAGCCCCAGCATTTT,CSAVEDGNQPQHF
.,TRBJ2-3,TRBV20-1,.,TGCCGCCCCCCCCCCCCCCCCCCCACCCGGACGCGGGGCACAGATACGCAGTATTTT,CRPPPPPPTRTRGTDTQYF
few,TRBJ2-1,TRBV20-1,TRBD2,TGCAGTGCATCAGCGGGAGTAGTCCCCAATGAGCAGTTCTTC,CSASAGVVPNEQFF